Listed below are T cell receptor beta chains from one sample, sequenced in a study of OX40 agonist ivuxolimab in advanced cancers. Clones were read by immunoSEQ multiplex PCR, and TCRdb kept only the in-frame ones, dropping some. Here the sample spans 15,000 to 20,000 clones, over 65% being singletons. The sequenced sample was CD4+ or CD8+ T cells sorted from blood, obtained in a trial of the OX40 agonist ivuxolimab. The receptors here all came from an adult with an advanced solid tumor such as melanoma, head and neck, liver or kidney cancer. CDR3s include the opening cysteine and the closing phenylalanine or tryptophan. D genes are given only for firm matches. Size is stated for part of the rows, as once, few or many counts, or as a class when the clone is expanded.

abundance: few
j_gene: TRBJ2-1
v_gene: TRBV10-1
d_gene: .
CDR3aa: CASSESWHAYNEQFF
CDR3nt: TGCGCCAGCAGTGAGTCGTGGCACGCGTACAATGAGCAGTTCTTC

abundance: .
j_gene: TRBJ2-1
v_gene: TRBV4-2
d_gene: TRBD2
CDR3aa: CASSQKLAESSYNEQFF
CDR3nt: TGTGCCAGCAGCCAAAAACTAGCGGAGAGCTCCTACAATGAGCAGTTCTTC

abundance: .
j_gene: TRBJ2-5
v_gene: TRBV6-5
d_gene: TRBD2
CDR3aa: CASSYRASGPQETQYF
CDR3nt: TGTGCCAGCAGTTATAGGGCTAGCGGGCCACAAGAGACCCAGTACTTC

abundance: .
j_gene: TRBJ2-7
v_gene: TRBV7-2
d_gene: .
CDR3aa: CASSSEGRGDEQYF
CDR3nt: TGTGCCAGCAGCTCCGAAGGTCGGGGCGACGAGCAGTACTTC

abundance: .
j_gene: TRBJ1-5
v_gene: TRBV7-6
d_gene: .
CDR3aa: CASSLSLKPQHF
CDR3nt: TGTGCCAGCAGCTTAAGTTTGAAGCCCCAGCATTTT

abundance: .
j_gene: TRBJ1-3
v_gene: TRBV25-1
d_gene: .
CDR3aa: CASSELAEKGNTIYF
CDR3nt: TGTGCCAGCAGTGAATTGGCAGAGAAGGGAAACACCATATATTTT

abundance: .
j_gene: TRBJ2-5
v_gene: TRBV5-4
d_gene: .
CDR3aa: CASSLGNQETQYF
CDR3nt: TGTGCCAGCAGCTTGGGGAATCAAGAGACCCAGTACTTC

abundance: .
j_gene: TRBJ2-2
v_gene: TRBV14
d_gene: .
CDR3aa: CASSQREFPGELFF
CDR3nt: TGTGCCAGCAGCCAACGGGAGTTCCCCGGGGAGCTGTTTTTT

abundance: .
j_gene: TRBJ2-7
v_gene: TRBV4-2
d_gene: .
CDR3aa: CASSQLGSSYEQYF
CDR3nt: TGTGCCAGCAGCCAACTGGGGAGCTCCTACGAGCAGTACTTC

abundance: once
j_gene: TRBJ2-7
v_gene: TRBV4-1
d_gene: .
CDR3aa: CASSQPGPSSYEQYF
CDR3nt: TGCGCCAGCAGCCAGCCGGGACCCTCCTCCTACGAGCAGTACTTC

abundance: .
j_gene: TRBJ2-3
v_gene: TRBV11-3
d_gene: .
CDR3aa: CASSPLSGLELTDTQYF
CDR3nt: TGTGCCAGCAGCCCCCTCAGCGGGTTAGAACTCACAGATACGCAGTATTTT

abundance: .
j_gene: TRBJ2-7
v_gene: TRBV7-3
d_gene: .
CDR3aa: CASSLNPAALYEQYF
CDR3nt: TGTGCCAGCAGCTTAAATCCAGCGGCTCTCTACGAGCAGTACTTC

abundance: .
j_gene: TRBJ2-7
v_gene: TRBV11-2
d_gene: TRBD1
CDR3aa: CASSFGTGLEQYF
CDR3nt: TGTGCCAGCAGCTTCGGGACAGGCCTAGAGCAGTACTTC

abundance: .
j_gene: TRBJ1-5
v_gene: TRBV11-2
d_gene: .
CDR3aa: CASSFDSKSNQPQHF
CDR3nt: TGTGCCAGCAGCTTCGACAGTAAGAGCAATCAGCCCCAGCATTTT

abundance: .
j_gene: TRBJ2-7
v_gene: TRBV6-1
d_gene: TRBD1
CDR3aa: CASSETGTGRDEQYF
CDR3nt: TGTGCCAGCAGTGAAACCGGGACAGGGAGGGACGAGCAGTACTTC

abundance: few
j_gene: TRBJ2-7
v_gene: TRBV27
d_gene: .
CDR3aa: CASGPWGSGYEQYF
CDR3nt: TGTGCCAGCGGGCCCTGGGGGTCTGGCTACGAGCAGTACTTC

abundance: few
j_gene: TRBJ2-7
v_gene: TRBV2
d_gene: TRBD2
CDR3aa: CASSDPLAGAYEQYF
CDR3nt: TGTGCCAGCAGTGATCCCCTAGCGGGGGCCTACGAGCAGTACTTC

abundance: .
j_gene: TRBJ1-1
v_gene: TRBV4-1
d_gene: .
CDR3aa: CASSQDKGGGTEAFF
CDR3nt: TGCGCCAGCAGCCAAGATAAGGGGGGGGGCACTGAAGCTTTCTTT

abundance: .
j_gene: TRBJ2-1
v_gene: TRBV29-1
d_gene: .
CDR3aa: CSVEYRGEQFF
CDR3nt: TGCAGTGTTGAGTATAGGGGAGAGCAGTTCTTC

abundance: .
j_gene: TRBJ1-2
v_gene: TRBV5-1
d_gene: TRBD1
CDR3aa: CASSYGQGDGYTF
CDR3nt: TGCGCCAGCAGCTACGGACAGGGGGATGGCTACACCTTC

abundance: .
j_gene: TRBJ1-5
v_gene: TRBV4-3
d_gene: TRBD1
CDR3aa: CASSLDRDPGQPQHF
CDR3nt: TGCGCCAGCAGCCTAGACAGGGATCCAGGTCAGCCCCAGCATTTT

abundance: once
j_gene: TRBJ2-1
v_gene: TRBV11-3
d_gene: .
CDR3aa: CASSSSNEQFF
CDR3nt: TGTGCCAGCAGCTCCTCCAATGAGCAGTTCTTC

abundance: few
j_gene: TRBJ2-6
v_gene: TRBV19
d_gene: .
CDR3aa: CASRTGSGANVLTF
CDR3nt: TGTGCCAGTAGAACAGGGTCTGGGGCCAACGTCCTGACTTTC

abundance: once
j_gene: TRBJ2-1
v_gene: TRBV13
d_gene: .
CDR3aa: CASSPEGGGGLNEQFF
CDR3nt: TGTGCCAGCAGCCCCGAAGGGGGGGGAGGGCTAAATGAGCAGTTCTTC

abundance: .
j_gene: TRBJ2-1
v_gene: TRBV4-3
d_gene: .
CDR3aa: CASSQEERFDEQFF
CDR3nt: TGCGCCAGCAGCCAAGAAGAACGATTCGATGAGCAGTTCTTC

abundance: .
j_gene: TRBJ2-1
v_gene: TRBV27
d_gene: .
CDR3aa: CATQRVNEQFF
CDR3nt: TGTGCCACCCAACGGGTAAATGAGCAGTTCTTC

abundance: .
j_gene: TRBJ2-2
v_gene: TRBV7-3
d_gene: TRBD2
CDR3aa: CASSRLAANTGELFF
CDR3nt: TGTGCCAGCAGCCGACTAGCCGCGAACACCGGGGAGCTGTTTTTT

abundance: .
j_gene: TRBJ2-1
v_gene: TRBV5-6
d_gene: TRBD2
CDR3aa: CASSLASGRADEQFF
CDR3nt: TGTGCCAGCAGCTTAGCCAGCGGGAGGGCCGATGAGCAGTTCTTC

abundance: .
j_gene: TRBJ2-7
v_gene: TRBV7-2
d_gene: .
CDR3aa: CASSYGASQQYF
CDR3nt: TGTGCCAGCAGCTACGGCGCATCCCAGCAGTACTTC

abundance: few
j_gene: TRBJ2-7
v_gene: TRBV14
d_gene: .
CDR3aa: CASSQVDGPYEQYF
CDR3nt: TGTGCCAGCAGCCAAGTCGACGGGCCCTACGAGCAGTACTTC

abundance: .
j_gene: TRBJ2-1
v_gene: TRBV7-7
d_gene: TRBD2
CDR3aa: CASSFRAGESGEQFF
CDR3nt: TGTGCCAGCAGCTTTAGAGCGGGAGAATCCGGTGAGCAGTTCTTC

abundance: .
j_gene: TRBJ1-3
v_gene: TRBV4-1
d_gene: TRBD1
CDR3aa: CASSQDRQGFGNTIYF
CDR3nt: TGCGCCAGCAGCCAAGATCGACAGGGCTTTGGAAACACCATATATTTT

abundance: medium-sized
j_gene: TRBJ2-7
v_gene: TRBV14
d_gene: TRBD1
CDR3aa: CASSQLPFPTQGQGESYEQYF
CDR3nt: TGTGCCAGCAGCCAACTCCCCTTTCCCACACAAGGACAGGGCGAATCCTACGAGCAGTACTTC

abundance: few
j_gene: TRBJ2-7
v_gene: TRBV6-1
d_gene: TRBD1
CDR3aa: CASSEGQGGPYEQYF
CDR3nt: TGTGCCAGCAGTGAAGGACAGGGGGGGCCCTACGAGCAGTACTTC

abundance: .
j_gene: TRBJ1-1
v_gene: TRBV2
d_gene: TRBD1
CDR3aa: CASRIRGGTVNTEAFF
CDR3nt: TGTGCCAGCAGGATTCGAGGGGGGACAGTGAACACTGAAGCTTTCTTT

abundance: medium-sized
j_gene: TRBJ2-2
v_gene: TRBV6-4
d_gene: TRBD2
CDR3aa: CASSLTSGSTGELFF
CDR3nt: TGTGCCAGCAGTCTGACTAGCGGGAGTACCGGGGAGCTGTTTTTT

abundance: .
j_gene: TRBJ1-5
v_gene: TRBV27
d_gene: TRBD1
CDR3aa: CASSLSGGPRPQHF
CDR3nt: TGTGCCAGCAGTTTATCAGGGGGCCCGCGGCCCCAGCATTTT

abundance: .
j_gene: TRBJ2-2
v_gene: TRBV6-4
d_gene: TRBD1
CDR3aa: CASSEGQGAFGELFF
CDR3nt: TGTGCCAGCAGTGAAGGACAGGGGGCTTTCGGGGAGCTGTTTTTT

abundance: .
j_gene: TRBJ2-2
v_gene: TRBV19
d_gene: .
CDR3aa: CASSIVTGELFF
CDR3nt: TGTGCCAGTAGTATTGTGACCGGGGAGCTGTTTTTT

abundance: .
j_gene: TRBJ2-7
v_gene: TRBV11-2
d_gene: TRBD2
CDR3aa: CASSLNPLAGGRDEQYF
CDR3nt: TGTGCCAGCAGCTTAAACCCCCTAGCGGGAGGTAGGGACGAGCAGTACTTC

abundance: medium-sized
j_gene: TRBJ2-5
v_gene: TRBV10-1
d_gene: .
CDR3aa: CASSDRAKRETQYF
CDR3nt: TGCGCCAGCAGTGACAGGGCCAAGCGGGAGACCCAGTACTTC

abundance: once
j_gene: TRBJ2-1
v_gene: TRBV7-3
d_gene: TRBD2
CDR3aa: CASSLLAGANEQFF
CDR3nt: TGTGCCAGCAGCCTCCTAGCGGGAGCCAATGAGCAGTTCTTC

abundance: .
j_gene: TRBJ2-7
v_gene: TRBV6-1
d_gene: TRBD2
CDR3aa: CASSEGLAGAYEQYF
CDR3nt: TGTGCCAGCAGTGAAGGGCTAGCGGGAGCCTACGAGCAGTACTTC

abundance: .
j_gene: TRBJ2-7
v_gene: TRBV12-5
d_gene: TRBD2
CDR3aa: CASGEGLAGKRDYEQYF
CDR3nt: TGTGCTAGTGGGGAAGGACTAGCGGGGAAGCGGGACTACGAGCAGTACTTC

abundance: .
j_gene: TRBJ1-2
v_gene: TRBV29-1
d_gene: TRBD1
CDR3aa: CSVQTGEDYGYTF
CDR3nt: TGCAGCGTACAGACAGGGGAAGACTATGGCTACACCTTC

abundance: .
j_gene: TRBJ2-7
v_gene: TRBV19
d_gene: TRBD1
CDR3aa: CASSRDSTYEQYF
CDR3nt: TGTGCCAGTAGCCGGGACAGCACCTACGAGCAGTACTTC

abundance: .
j_gene: TRBJ2-5
v_gene: TRBV9
d_gene: .
CDR3aa: CASNEEVGGETQYF
CDR3nt: TGTGCCAGCAACGAGGAGGTGGGCGGGGAGACCCAGTACTTC

abundance: .
j_gene: TRBJ1-1
v_gene: TRBV19
d_gene: .
CDR3aa: CASRFRWGDTEAFF
CDR3nt: TGTGCCAGTAGATTTCGATGGGGGGACACTGAAGCTTTCTTT

abundance: .
j_gene: TRBJ2-2
v_gene: TRBV11-3
d_gene: .
CDR3aa: CASSLDSTRRYTGELFF
CDR3nt: TGTGCCAGCAGCTTAGATTCCACCCGGAGGTACACCGGGGAGCTGTTTTTT

abundance: .
j_gene: TRBJ2-1
v_gene: TRBV19
d_gene: .
CDR3aa: CASGSSEQFF
CDR3nt: TGTGCCAGCGGGAGCAGTGAGCAGTTCTTC

abundance: .
j_gene: TRBJ2-3
v_gene: TRBV2
d_gene: TRBD2
CDR3aa: CASSVRTSGNTDTQYF
CDR3nt: TGTGCCAGCAGTGTCCGGACTAGCGGGAACACAGATACGCAGTATTTT

abundance: .
j_gene: TRBJ1-1
v_gene: TRBV4-1
d_gene: .
CDR3aa: CASRVGEENTEAFF
CDR3nt: TGCGCCAGCAGGGTAGGAGAGGAGAACACTGAAGCTTTCTTT

abundance: few
j_gene: TRBJ2-1
v_gene: TRBV18
d_gene: TRBD1
CDR3aa: CASSPPSWDRVNNEQFF
CDR3nt: TGTGCCAGCTCACCGCCTTCCTGGGACAGGGTTAACAATGAGCAGTTCTTC

abundance: medium-sized
j_gene: TRBJ1-5
v_gene: TRBV6-1
d_gene: TRBD1
CDR3aa: CASSGSDRVGVGNQPQHF
CDR3nt: TGTGCCAGCAGTGGGAGCGACAGGGTTGGGGTTGGTAATCAGCCCCAGCATTTT

abundance: .
j_gene: TRBJ2-3
v_gene: TRBV15
d_gene: TRBD2
CDR3aa: CATSGKAGAIDTQYF
CDR3nt: TGTGCCACCAGCGGTAAGGCGGGAGCGATAGATACGCAGTATTTT